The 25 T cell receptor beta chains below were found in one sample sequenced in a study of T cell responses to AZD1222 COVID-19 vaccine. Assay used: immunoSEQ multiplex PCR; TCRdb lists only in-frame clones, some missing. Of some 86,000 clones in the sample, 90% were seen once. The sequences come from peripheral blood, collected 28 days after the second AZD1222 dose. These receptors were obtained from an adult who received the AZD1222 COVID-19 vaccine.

CDR3 DNA: TGTGCCAGCAGCCCTCAGGGGCGGGGTACTAATGAAAAACTGTTTTTT. This translates into CASSPQGRGTNEKLFF. This chain links TRBV7-9 with TRBJ1-4; a weak D match, TRBD1 (6 bases). Trimming pared 5 bases from V and 2 bases from J, leaving 15 bases between. The CDR3 length is 16 residues. Germline V gene sequence: CDR1 SEHNR, CDR2 FQNEAQ (reference sequence).

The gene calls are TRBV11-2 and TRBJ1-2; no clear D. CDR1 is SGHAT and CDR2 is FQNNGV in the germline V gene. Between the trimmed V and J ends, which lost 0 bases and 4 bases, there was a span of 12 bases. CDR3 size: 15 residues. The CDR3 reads CASSLEAGVPYGYTF. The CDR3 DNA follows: TGTGCCAGCAGCTTAGAGGCGGGAGTCCCCTATGGCTACACCTTC.

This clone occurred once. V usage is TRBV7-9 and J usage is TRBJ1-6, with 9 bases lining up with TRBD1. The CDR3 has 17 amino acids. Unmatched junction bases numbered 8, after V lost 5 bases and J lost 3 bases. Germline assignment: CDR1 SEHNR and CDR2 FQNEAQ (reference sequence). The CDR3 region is CASSPRTGVDYNSPLHF. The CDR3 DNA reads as TGTGCCAGCAGCCCCCGGACAGGGGTGGACTATAATTCACCCCTCCACTTT.

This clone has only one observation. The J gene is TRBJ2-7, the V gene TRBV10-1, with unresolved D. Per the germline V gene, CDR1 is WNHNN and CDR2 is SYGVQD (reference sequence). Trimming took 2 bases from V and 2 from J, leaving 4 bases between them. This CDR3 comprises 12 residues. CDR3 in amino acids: CASSEAPYEQYF. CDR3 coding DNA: TGCGCCAGCAGTGAGGCCCCCTACGAGCAGTACTTC.

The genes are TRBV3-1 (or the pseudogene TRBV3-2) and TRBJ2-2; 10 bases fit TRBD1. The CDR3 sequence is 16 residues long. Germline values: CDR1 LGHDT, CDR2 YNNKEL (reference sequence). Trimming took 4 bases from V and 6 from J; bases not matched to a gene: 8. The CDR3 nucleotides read TGTGCCAGCAGCCCTTCATTGACAGGGGGCTCCGGGGAGCTGTTTTTT. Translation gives CASSPSLTGGSGELFF.

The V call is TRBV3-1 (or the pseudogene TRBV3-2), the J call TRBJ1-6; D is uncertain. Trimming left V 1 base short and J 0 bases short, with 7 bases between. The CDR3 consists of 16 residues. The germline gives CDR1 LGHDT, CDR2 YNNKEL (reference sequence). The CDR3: CASSQVGSSYNSPLHF. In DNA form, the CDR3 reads TGTGCCAGCAGCCAAGTGGGCAGCTCCTATAATTCACCCCTCCACTTT.

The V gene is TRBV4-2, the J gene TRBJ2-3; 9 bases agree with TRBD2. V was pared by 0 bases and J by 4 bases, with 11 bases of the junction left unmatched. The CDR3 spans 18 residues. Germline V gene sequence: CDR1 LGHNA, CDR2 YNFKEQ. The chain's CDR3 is CASSQDIGGGAGADTQYF. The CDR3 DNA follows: TGTGCCAGCAGCCAAGATATTGGCGGGGGGGCAGGAGCAGATACGCAGTATTTT.

The CDR3, as DNA: TGCAGTGCTAGTTTAACTAGCGGGGGAGAGACCCAGTACTTC. Amino acids: CSASLTSGGETQYF. The chain links TRBV20-1 to TRBJ2-5; TRBD2 matches at 11 bases. V shed 3 bases and J 4 bases; nucleotides not matched to a gene: 4. The germline V gene encodes CDR1 DFQATT and CDR2 SNEGSKA (reference sequence). This CDR3 is 14 amino acids long.

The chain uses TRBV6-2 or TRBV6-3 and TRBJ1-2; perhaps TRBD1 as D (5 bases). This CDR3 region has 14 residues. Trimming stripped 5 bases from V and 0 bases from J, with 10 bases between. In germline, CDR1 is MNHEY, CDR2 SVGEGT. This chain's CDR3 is CASSRDVPNYGYTF. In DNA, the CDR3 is TGTGCCAGCAGTCGGGACGTGCCTAACTATGGCTACACCTTC.

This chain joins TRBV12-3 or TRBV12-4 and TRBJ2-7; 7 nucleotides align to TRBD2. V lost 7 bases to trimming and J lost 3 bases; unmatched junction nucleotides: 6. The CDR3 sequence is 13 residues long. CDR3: CASTQSGVYEQYF. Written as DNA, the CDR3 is TGTGCCAGCACTCAGAGCGGGGTCTACGAGCAGTACTTC.

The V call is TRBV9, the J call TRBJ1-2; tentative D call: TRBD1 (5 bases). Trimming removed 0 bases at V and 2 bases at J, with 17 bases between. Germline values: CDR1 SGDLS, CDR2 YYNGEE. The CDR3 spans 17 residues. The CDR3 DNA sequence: TGTGCCAGCAGCGTAGGGGCTGGGACCCGGAAAAACTATGGCTACACCTTC. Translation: CASSVGAGTRKNYGYTF.

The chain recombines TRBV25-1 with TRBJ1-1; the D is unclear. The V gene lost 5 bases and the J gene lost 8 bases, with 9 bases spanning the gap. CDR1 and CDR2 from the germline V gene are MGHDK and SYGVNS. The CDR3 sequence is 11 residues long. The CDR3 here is CASSFLGEAFF. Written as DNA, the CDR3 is TGTGCCAGCAGTTTCTTAGGGGAAGCTTTCTTT.

The CDR3, as DNA: TGTGCCAGCAGCGCTGCACAGGGGCCATTCTATGGCTACACCTTC. Translating it yields CASSAAQGPFYGYTF. The V gene is TRBV9, the J gene TRBJ1-2; TRBD1 aligns across 7 bases. The CDR3 loop spans 15 amino acids. The germline V gene encodes CDR1 SGDLS and CDR2 YYNGEE. Losses at the gene ends were 3 bases for V and 4 bases for J; bases not matched to a gene: 9.

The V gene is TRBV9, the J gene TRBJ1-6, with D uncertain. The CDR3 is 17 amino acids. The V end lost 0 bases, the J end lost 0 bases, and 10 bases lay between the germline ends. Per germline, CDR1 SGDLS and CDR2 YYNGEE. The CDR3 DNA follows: TGTGCCAGCAGCGTAGAAATTCTCCCCTCCTATAATTCACCCCTCCACTTT. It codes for CASSVEILPSYNSPLHF.

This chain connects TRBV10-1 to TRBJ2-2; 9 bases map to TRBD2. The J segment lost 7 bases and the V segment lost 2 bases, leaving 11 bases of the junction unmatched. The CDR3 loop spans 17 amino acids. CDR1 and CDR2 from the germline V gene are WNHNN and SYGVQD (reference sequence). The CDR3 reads CASSEGSGGFVGGELFF. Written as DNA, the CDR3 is TGCGCCAGCAGTGAGGGTAGCGGGGGTTTTGTTGGCGGGGAGCTGTTTTTT.

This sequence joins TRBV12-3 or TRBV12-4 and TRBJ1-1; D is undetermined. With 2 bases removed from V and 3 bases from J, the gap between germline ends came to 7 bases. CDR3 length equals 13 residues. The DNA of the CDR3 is TGTGCCAGCAGTTTAAAAGGAGACACTGAAGCTTTCTTT. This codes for CASSLKGDTEAFF.

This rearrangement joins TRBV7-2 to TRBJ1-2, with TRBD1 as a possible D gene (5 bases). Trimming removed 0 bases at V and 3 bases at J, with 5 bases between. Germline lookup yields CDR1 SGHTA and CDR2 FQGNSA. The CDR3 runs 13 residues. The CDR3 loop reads CASSLAGDYGYTF. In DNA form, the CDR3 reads TGTGCCAGCAGCTTAGCAGGGGACTATGGCTACACCTTC.

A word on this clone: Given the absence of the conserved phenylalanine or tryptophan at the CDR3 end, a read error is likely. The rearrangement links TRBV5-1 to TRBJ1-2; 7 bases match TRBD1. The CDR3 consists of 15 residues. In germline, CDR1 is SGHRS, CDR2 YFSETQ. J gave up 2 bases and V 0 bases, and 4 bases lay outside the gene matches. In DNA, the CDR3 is TGCGCCAGCAGCTTGGGACAGGGCGCCAACTATGGCTACACCCTC. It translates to CASSLGQGANYGYTL.

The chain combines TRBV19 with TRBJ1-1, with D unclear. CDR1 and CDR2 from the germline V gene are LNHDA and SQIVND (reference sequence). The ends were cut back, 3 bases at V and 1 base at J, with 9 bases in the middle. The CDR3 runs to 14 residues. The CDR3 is CASSIIERNTEAFF. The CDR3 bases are TGTGCCAGTAGTATTATCGAGAGGAACACTGAAGCTTTCTTT.

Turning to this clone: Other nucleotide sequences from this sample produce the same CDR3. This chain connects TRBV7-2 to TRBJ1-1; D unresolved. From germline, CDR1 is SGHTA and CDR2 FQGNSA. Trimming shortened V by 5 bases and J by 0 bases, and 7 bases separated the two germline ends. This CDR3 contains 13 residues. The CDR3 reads CASSPGMNTEAFF. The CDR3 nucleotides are TGTGCCAGCAGCCCCGGGATGAACACTGAAGCTTTCTTT.

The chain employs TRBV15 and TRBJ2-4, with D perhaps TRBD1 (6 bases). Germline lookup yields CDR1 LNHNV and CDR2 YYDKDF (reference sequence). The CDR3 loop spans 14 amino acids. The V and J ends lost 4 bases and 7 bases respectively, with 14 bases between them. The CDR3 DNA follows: TGTGCCACCAGCACAAGGGACACAGCCAACATTCAGTACTTC. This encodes CATSTRDTANIQYF.

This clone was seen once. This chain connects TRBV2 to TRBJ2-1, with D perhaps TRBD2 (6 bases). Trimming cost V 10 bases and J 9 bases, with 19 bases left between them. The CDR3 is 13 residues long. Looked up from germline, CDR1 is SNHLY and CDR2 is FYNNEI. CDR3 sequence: CANANQRVVEQFF. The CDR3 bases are TGTGCCAACGCAAATCAGCGGGTTGTTGAGCAGTTCTTC.

This chain's CDR3 is CAWSVRTGSYNSPLHF. CDR3 coding DNA: TGTGCCTGGAGTGTTCGAACAGGGAGCTATAATTCACCCCTCCACTTT. The chain has TRBV30 and TRBJ1-6; tentatively, D is TRBD1 (6 bases). Germline-derived CDR1 and CDR2 are GTSNPN and SVGIG (reference sequence). The CDR3 has 16 amino acids. The V end lost 0 bases, the J end lost 3 bases, and 12 bases lay between the germline ends.

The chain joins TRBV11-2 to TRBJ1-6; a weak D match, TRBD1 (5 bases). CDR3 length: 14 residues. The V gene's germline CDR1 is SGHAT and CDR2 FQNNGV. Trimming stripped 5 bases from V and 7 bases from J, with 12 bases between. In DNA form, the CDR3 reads TGTGCCAGCAGCACGACAGCAAACAATTCACCCCTCCACTTT. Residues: CASSTTANNSPLHF.

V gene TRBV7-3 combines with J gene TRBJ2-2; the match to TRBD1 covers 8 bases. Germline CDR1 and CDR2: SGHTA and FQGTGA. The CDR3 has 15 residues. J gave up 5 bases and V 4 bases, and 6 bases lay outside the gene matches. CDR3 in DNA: TGTGCCAGCAGCTACGGGGACAGGTTTACCGGGGAGCTGTTTTTT. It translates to CASSYGDRFTGELFF.